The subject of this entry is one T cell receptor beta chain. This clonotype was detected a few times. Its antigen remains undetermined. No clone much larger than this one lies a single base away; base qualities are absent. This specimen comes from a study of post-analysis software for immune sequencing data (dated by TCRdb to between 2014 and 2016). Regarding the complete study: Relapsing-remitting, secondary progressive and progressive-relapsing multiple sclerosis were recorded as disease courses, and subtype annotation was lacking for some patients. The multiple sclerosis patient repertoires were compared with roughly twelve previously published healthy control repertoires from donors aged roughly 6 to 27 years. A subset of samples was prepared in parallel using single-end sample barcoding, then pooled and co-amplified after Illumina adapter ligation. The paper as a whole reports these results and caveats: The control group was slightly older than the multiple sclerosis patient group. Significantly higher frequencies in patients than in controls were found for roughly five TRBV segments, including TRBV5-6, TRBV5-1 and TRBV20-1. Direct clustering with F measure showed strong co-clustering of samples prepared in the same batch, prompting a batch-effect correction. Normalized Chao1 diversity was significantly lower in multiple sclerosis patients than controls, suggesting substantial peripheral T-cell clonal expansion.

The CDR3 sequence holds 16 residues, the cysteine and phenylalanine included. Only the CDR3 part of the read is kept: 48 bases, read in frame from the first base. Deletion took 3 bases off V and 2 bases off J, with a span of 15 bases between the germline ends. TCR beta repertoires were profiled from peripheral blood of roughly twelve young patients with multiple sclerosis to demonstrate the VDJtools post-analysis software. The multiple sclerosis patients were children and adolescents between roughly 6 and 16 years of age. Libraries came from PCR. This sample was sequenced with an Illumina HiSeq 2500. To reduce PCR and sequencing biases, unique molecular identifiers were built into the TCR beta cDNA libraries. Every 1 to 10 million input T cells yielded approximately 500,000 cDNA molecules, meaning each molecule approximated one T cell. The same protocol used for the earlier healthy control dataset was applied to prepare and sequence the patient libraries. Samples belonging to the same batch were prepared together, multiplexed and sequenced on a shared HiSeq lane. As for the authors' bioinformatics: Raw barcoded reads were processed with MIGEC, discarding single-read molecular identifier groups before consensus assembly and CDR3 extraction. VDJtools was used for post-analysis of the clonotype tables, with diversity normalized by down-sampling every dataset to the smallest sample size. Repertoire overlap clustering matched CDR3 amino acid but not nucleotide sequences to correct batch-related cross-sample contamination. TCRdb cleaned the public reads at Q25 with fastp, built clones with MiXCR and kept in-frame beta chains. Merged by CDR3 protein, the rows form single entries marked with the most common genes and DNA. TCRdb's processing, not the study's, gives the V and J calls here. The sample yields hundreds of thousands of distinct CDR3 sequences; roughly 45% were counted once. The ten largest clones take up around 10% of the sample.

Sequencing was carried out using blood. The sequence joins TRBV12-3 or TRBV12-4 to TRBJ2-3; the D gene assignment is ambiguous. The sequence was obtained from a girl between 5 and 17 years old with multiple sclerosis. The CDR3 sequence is CASSLWSKSYTDTQYF. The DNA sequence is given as TGTGCCAGCAGTTTGTGGTCGAAATCCTACACAGATACGCAGTATTTT.